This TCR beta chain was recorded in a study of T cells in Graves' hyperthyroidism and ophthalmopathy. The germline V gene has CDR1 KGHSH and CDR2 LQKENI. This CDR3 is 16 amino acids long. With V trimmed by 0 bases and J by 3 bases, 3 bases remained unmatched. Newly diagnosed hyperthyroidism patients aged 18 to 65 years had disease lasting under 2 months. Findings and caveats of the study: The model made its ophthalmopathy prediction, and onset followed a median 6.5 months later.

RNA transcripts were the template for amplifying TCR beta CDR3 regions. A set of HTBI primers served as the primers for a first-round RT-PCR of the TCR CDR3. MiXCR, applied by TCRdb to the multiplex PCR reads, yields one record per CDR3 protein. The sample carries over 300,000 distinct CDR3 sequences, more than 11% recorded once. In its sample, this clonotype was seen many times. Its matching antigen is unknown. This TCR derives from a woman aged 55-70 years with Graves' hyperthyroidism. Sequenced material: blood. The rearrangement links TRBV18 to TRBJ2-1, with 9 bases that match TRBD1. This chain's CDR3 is CASSPPSTGGYNEQFF. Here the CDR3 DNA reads TGTGCCAGCTCACCACCGTCGACAGGGGGCTACAATGAGCAGTTCTTC.